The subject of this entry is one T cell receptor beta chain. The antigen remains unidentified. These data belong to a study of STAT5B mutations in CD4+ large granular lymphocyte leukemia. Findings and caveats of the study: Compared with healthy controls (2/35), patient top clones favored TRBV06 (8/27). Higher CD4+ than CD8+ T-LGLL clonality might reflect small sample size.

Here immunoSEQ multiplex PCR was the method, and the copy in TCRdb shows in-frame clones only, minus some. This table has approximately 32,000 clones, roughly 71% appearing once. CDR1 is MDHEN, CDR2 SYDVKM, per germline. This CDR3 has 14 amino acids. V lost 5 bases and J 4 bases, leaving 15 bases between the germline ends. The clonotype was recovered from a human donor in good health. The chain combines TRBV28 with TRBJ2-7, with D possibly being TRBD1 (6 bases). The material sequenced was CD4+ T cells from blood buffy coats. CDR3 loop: CASSHRAGDYEQYF. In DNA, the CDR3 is TGTGCCAGCAGTCATAGGGCAGGGGATTACGAGCAGTACTTC.